A selection of T cell receptor beta chains follows, all from one sample in a study of cytomegalovirus exposure and HLA in healthy donors. Assay used: immunoSEQ multiplex PCR; TCRdb lists only in-frame clones, some missing. Of about 180,000 clones in the sample, roughly 80% are singletons; the top ten hold approximately 1.4%. Sequenced: PBMCs. These TCRs come from a man aged 40-55 years in good health and CMV-seronegative. The CDR3 runs from the conserved cysteine through the conserved F or W. Clone size is stated in some rows and not others, as once, few, many or a class when expanded.

clone_size v_call cdr3_aa
. TRBV7-9 CASSLGTSGPYEQYF
. TRBV2 CASRRGLAGGLNEQYF
. TRBV5-4 CASSWVAGGFGDEQYF
. TRBV7-9 CASSLRGGVTGELFF
. TRBV9 CASSVGGGAAETQYF
few TRBV5-8 CASSLEVSRRTGPCSYEQYF
. TRBV18 CASFSDNPNYGYTF
. TRBV19 CASSIVEYNQPQHF
. TRBV11-2 CASSPDRGTAGELFF
. TRBV4-3 CASSQDGVWGYTF
. TRBV5-1 CASSLDLEWTQYF
. TRBV9 CASSVPTGGPNTEAFF
. TRBV19 CASSMDRWVSNQPQHF
. TRBV7-2 CASSFRLAKPFF
. TRBV6-1 CASSEEVAGTTDTQYF
. TRBV9 CASSAVRGTYLPYGYTF
. TRBV28 CASSRGDQETQYF
. TRBV10-3 CAIRQGFNEQYF
. TRBV28 CASSLAGAAKNIQYF
. TRBV4-3 CASSQEGRDNSPLHF
few TRBV7-2 CASSRTGNGEQFF
. TRBV6-1 CASKVAEATGELFF
. TRBV9 CASSVATMGGGPSDTQYF
. TRBV28 CASSFRGLGTDTQYF
. TRBV6-1 CASSDLLQTGPNTEAFF
. TRBV19 CASSIGPQRYEQYF
. TRBV7-9 CASSALWTGEKRNTIYF
. TRBV29-1 CSATQGSEKLFF
. TRBV19 CASSSAAGGNEQFF
. TRBV5-1 CASSTGQGADEKLFF
. TRBV6-1 CASSAPIGTGRYGYTF
. TRBV11-2 CASSSEQGAGETQYF
. TRBV2 CASSETSGGSGELFF
few TRBV7-9 CASSLGPLDSRRINEQFF
few TRBV11-3 CASSLDGTSGYNEQFF
. TRBV28 CASTRPPATGQPQHF
. TRBV28 CASSVGGRSGYTF
. TRBV18 CASSPLPQDLANTIYF
few TRBV9 CASTRGLGNQPQHF
. TRBV7-9 CASRQEGGETQYF
. TRBV14 CASRTGTPPYGYTF
. TRBV6-5 CASSYGEGTYEQYF
. TRBV28 CASMGQGANGGNTIYF
. TRBV28 CASTGSTIYF
. TRBV7-2 CASSFAENYGYTF
. TRBV7-8 CASSLARGGQPQHF
. TRBV29-1 CSVEGGGETQYF
. TRBV28 CASSFLTGWQPQHF